One TCR beta chain is described in this entry. This receptor's antigen is unknown. Per-base qualities were not stored, and no clone one base away is much larger. Library construction relied on the immunoSEQ multiplex PCR assay. The paper's data handling went like this. To diagnose cytomegalovirus status from the catalog of TCR beta chain sequences, a statistical classification framework was built. TCRdb stores this immuneACCESS table with in-frame sequences only. Part of the clones is absent; in the studies checked, under half of the shortfall reflects unresolved V genes, and no reason is known for the rest. That table gives V, J and clone size, and the DNA gave D and trimming. The sample table contains 150,000 to 200,000 clones; only one count was recorded for approximately 83% of them. The top ten clonotypes cover 2.5% to 3% of the sample. Donors formed part of the validation cohort, which comprised some 120 subjects and was distinct from the first cohort of 670 or so subjects.

Including cysteine and phenylalanine, the CDR3 has 16 amino acids. The DNA shown is the 48-base CDR3, in frame from base 1. Taken from the germline V gene, the CDR1 and CDR2 loops are SGHDN and FVKESK. The V and J ends are trimmed by 6 bases and 0 bases, leaving 17 bases between them. This specimen comes from a study of cytomegalovirus exposure and HLA in healthy donors (dated 2017 in TCRdb). Background for the entire study: According to a later analysis, the roughly 130 validation repertoires were produced on the same platform as the 700 or so repertoires of the first cohort. Along with the roughly 670-subject first cohort, a separate validation cohort of over 90 different subjects was used. The study aimed to test whether signatures of past pathogen exposure could be identified by cataloging public T cell receptors. To predict cytomegalovirus infection status, the study brought together high-throughput TCR immunosequencing, statistical association of individual TCRs with disease status, and machine learning. General conclusions and limits of the study: Subsequent analysis determined that TCRs grouped into clusters in the first cohort also showed a tendency toward co-occurrence across the 90 to 150 validation repertoires, and about 94% of cluster scores exceeded 0. Cytomegalovirus status was reported to be diagnosed by the classifier with high specificity and sensitivity in both the original and validation cohorts. A total of 164 TCR beta chains were listed by the study as associated with cytomegalovirus. The authors suggested that the approach could potentially be extended to other disease states and immunological phenotypes. While some public TCRs were present in many individuals, most TCR sequences turned up only very rarely across donors. A later analysis had no HLA typing for the validation cohort, so co-occurrence there was scored across all 120 or so repertoires. In vitro tests confirmed that a few of the cytomegalovirus-associated TCR beta chains recognize cytomegalovirus antigens.

This TCR was recovered from a woman aged 18-30 years in good health and CMV-seropositive. The receptor chain draws on TRBV14 and TRBJ1-1, with no reliable assignment of the D segment. What was sequenced was PBMCs. CDR3 protein: CASRPMNSEVNTEAFF. The DNA is as follows: TGTGCCAGCAGACCAATGAATTCTGAGGTGAACACTGAAGCTTTCTTT.